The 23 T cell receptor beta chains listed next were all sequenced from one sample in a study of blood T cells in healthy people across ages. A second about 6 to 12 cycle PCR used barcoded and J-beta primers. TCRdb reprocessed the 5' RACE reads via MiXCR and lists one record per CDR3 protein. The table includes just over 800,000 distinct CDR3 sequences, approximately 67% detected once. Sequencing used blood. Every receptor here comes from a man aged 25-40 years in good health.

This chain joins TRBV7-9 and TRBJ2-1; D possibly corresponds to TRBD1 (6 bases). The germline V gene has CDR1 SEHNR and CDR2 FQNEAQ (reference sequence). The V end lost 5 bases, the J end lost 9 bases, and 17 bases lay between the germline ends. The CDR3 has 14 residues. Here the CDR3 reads CASSTLRGEGEQFF. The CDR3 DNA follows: TGTGCCAGCAGCACTCTCAGGGGTGAGGGTGAGCAGTTCTTC.

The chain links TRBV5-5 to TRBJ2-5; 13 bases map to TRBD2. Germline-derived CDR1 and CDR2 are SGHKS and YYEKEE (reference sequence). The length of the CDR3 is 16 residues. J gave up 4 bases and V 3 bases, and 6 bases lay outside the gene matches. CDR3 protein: CASSSGTSGVAETQYF. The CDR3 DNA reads TGTGCCAGCAGCTCCGGGACTAGCGGGGTAGCAGAGACCCAGTACTTC.

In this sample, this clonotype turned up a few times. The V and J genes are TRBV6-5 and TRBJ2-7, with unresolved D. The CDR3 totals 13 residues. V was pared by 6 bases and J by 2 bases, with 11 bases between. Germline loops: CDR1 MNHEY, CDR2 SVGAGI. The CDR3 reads CASSQLRPYEQYF. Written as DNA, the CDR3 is TGTGCCAGCAGCCAACTACGGCCCTACGAGCAGTACTTC.

CDR3 in DNA: TGTGCCAGCAGCTTAGAACGGGAACCCTCCTACAATGAGCAGTTCTTC. Translating it yields CASSLEREPSYNEQFF. The V call is TRBV11-2, the J call TRBJ2-1, with D perhaps matching TRBD2 (5 bases). This CDR3 region has 16 residues. V was clipped by 0 bases and J by 0 bases, with 9 bases between them. Germline V gene data show CDR1 as SGHAT and CDR2 as FQNNGV.

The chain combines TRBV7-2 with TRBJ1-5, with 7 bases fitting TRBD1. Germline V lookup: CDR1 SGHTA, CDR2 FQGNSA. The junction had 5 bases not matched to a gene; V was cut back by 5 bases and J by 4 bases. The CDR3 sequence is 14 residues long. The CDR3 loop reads CASSQGTVNQPQHF. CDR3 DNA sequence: TGTGCCAGCAGCCAGGGGACAGTTAATCAGCCCCAGCATTTT.

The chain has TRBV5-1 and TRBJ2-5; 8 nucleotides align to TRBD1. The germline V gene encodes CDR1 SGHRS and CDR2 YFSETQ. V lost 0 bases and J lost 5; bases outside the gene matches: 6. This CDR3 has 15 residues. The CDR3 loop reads CASSLGTTGGETQYF. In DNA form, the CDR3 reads TGCGCCAGCAGCTTGGGTACTACAGGGGGTGAGACCCAGTACTTC.

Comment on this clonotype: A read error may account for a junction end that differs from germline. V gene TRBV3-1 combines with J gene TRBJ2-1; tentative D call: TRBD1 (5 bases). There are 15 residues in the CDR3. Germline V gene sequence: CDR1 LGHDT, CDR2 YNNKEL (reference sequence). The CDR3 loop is CASSQGQGTYDEQFF. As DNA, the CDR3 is TGTGCCAGCAGCCAAGGGCAGGGAACCTACGATGAGCAGTTCTTC.

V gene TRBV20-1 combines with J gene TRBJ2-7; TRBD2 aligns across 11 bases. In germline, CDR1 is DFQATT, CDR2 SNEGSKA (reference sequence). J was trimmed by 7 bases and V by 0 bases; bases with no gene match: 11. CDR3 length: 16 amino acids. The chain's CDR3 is CSARDVLAGDNNEQYF. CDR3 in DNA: TGCAGTGCTAGAGACGTACTAGCGGGGGACAACAATGAGCAGTACTTC.

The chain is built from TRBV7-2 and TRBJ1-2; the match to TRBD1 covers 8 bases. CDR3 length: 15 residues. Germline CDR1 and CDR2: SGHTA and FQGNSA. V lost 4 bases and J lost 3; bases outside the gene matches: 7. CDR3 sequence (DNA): TGTGCCAGCAGCTCCGACAGGGGCAGGTACTATGGCTACACCTTC. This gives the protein CASSSDRGRYYGYTF.

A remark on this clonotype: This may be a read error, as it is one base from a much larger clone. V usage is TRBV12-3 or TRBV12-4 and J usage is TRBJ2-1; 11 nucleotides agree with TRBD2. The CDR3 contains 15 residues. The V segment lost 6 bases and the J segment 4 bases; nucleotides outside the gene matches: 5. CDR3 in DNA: TGTGCCAGCAGCATAGCGGGGGGGCAATACAATGAGCAGTTCTTC. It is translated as CASSIAGGQYNEQFF.

The CDR3 spells CASNEQGAQETQYF. The CDR3 coding sequence is TGTGCCAGCAACGAGCAGGGTGCGCAAGAGACCCAGTACTTC. The chain uses TRBV9 and TRBJ2-5, with TRBD1 as a possible D gene (5 bases). This CDR3 has 14 residues. Germline CDR1 and CDR2: SGDLS and YYNGEE. Trimming cost V 6 bases and J 2 bases, with 14 bases left between them. The full variable domain, with the rest looked up from reference TRBV9 and TRBJ2-5, is DSGVTQTPKHLITATGQRVTLRCSPRSGDLSVYWYQQSLDQGLQFLIQYYNGEERAKGNILERFSAQQFPDLHSELNLSSLELGDSALYFCASNEQGAQETQYFGPGTRLLVL.

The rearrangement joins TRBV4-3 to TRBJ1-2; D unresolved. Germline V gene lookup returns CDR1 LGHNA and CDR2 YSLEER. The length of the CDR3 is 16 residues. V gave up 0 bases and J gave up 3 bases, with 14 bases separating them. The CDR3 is CASSQERVSGDYGYTF. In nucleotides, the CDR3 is TGCGCCAGCAGCCAAGAACGAGTATCAGGAGACTATGGCTACACCTTC.

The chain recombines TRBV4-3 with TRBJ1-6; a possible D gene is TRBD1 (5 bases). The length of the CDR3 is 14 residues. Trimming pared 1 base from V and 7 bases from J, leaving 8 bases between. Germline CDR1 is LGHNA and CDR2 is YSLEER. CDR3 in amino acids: CASSQGGNNSPLHF. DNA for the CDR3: TGCGCCAGCAGCCAAGGGGGGAACAATTCACCCCTCCACTTT.

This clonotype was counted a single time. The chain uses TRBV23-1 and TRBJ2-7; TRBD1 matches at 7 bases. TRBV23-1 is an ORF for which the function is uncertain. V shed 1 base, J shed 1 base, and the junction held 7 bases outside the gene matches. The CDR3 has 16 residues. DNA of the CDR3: TGCGCCAGCAGTCAATATGTTGGGACAGCTTCCTACGAGCAGTACTTC. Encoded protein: CASSQYVGTASYEQYF.

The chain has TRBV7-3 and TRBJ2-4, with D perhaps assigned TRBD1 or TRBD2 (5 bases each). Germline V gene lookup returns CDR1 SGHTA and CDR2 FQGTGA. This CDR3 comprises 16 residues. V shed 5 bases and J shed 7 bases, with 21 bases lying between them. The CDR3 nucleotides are TGTGCCAGCAGCGCCTCACTGGGGGTGGGTTCCAACATTCAGTACTTC. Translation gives CASSASLGVGSNIQYF.

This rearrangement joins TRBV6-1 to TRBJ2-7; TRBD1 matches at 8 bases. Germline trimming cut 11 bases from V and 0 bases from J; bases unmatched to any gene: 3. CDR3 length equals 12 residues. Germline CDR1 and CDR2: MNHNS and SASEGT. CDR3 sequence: CAVGTGSYEQYF. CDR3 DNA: TGTGCCGTGGGGACAGGCTCCTACGAGCAGTACTTC.

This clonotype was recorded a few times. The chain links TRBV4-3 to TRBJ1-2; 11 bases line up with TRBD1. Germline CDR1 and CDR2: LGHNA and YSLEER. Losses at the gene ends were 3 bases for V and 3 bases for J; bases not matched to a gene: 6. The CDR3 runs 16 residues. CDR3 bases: TGCGCCAGCAGCCATGAGGACAGGGGGCGCGACTATGGCTACACCTTC. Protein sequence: CASSHEDRGRDYGYTF.

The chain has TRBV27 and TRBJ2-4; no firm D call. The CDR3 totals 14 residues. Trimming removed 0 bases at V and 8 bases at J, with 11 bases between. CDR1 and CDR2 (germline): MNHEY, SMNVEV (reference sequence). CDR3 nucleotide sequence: TGTGCCAGCAGTTTATCCGATAGCAGAGACATTCAGTACTTC. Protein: CASSLSDSRDIQYF.

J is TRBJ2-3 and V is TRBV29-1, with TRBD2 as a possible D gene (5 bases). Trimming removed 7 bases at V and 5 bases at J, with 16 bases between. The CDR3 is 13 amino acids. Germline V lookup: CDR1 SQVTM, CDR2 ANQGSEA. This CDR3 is CSAAPDWQDTQYF. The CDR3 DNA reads TGCAGCGCTGCCCCGGACTGGCAAGATACGCAGTATTTT.

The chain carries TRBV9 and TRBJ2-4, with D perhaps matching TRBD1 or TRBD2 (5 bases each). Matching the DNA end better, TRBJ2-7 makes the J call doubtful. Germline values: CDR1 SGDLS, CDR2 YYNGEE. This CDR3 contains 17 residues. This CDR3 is CASSVGGASGGLGEQYF. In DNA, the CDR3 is TGTGCCAGCAGCGTAGGAGGGGCTAGTGGGGGTCTCGGCGAGCAGTACTTC.

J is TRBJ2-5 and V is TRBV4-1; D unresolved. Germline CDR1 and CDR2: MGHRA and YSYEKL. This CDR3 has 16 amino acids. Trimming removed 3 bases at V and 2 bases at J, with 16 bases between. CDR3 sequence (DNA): TGCGCCAGCAGCCAGCTACCAGCCACTCTTCAAGAGACCCAGTACTTC. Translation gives CASSQLPATLQETQYF.

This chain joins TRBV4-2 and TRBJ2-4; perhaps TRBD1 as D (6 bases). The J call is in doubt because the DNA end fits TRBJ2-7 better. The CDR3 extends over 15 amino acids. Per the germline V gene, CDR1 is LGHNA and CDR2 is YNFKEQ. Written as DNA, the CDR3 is TGTGCCAGCAGCCAAGTGGACAGTATTTCCTACGAGCAGTACTTC. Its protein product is CASSQVDSISYEQYF.

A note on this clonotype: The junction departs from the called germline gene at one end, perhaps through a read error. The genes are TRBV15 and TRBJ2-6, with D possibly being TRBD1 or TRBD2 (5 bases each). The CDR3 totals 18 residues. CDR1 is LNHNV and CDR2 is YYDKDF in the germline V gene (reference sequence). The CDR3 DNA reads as TGTACCACCAGCAGAGATCGAGGGGCAGGGTCGGGGGCCAACGTCCTGACTTTC. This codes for CTTSRDRGAGSGANVLTF.